Ten or more counts support the clone carrying this T cell receptor (beta chain). Its antigen is unidentified. TCRdb re-derived calls from the RT-PCR reads in MiXCR, one entry per CDR3 protein. Of more than 150,000 distinct CDR3 sequences listed, around 9% are singletons. The J segment lost 4 bases and the V segment lost 5 bases, leaving 6 bases of the junction unmatched. Per germline, CDR1 SEHNR and CDR2 FQNEAQ (reference sequence). This CDR3 contains 14 residues. This specimen belongs to a study of response to subunit inactivated influenza vaccine. Findings and caveats of the study: Seasonal influenza vaccination, on each occasion, was suggested by the authors to recruit few new T cells.

Sequencing used non-naive T cells sorted from PBMCs, obtained on the day of vaccination. The TCR sequence derives from a man in his fifties who received an inactivated influenza vaccine. The rearrangement uses TRBV7-9 and TRBJ2-7; the match to TRBD1 covers 9 bases. CDR3 in DNA: TGTGCCAGCAGCCCCCGGGACAGGGAGTACGAGCAGTACTTC. This codes for CASSPRDREYEQYF.